These 18 T cell receptor beta chains came from one sample sequenced in a study of blood T cells in healthy people across ages. Using a J-beta primer mix together with a sample-barcoded 5' primer, a second PCR was run for about 6 to 12 cycles. Using its own MiXCR run on the 5' RACE reads, TCRdb lists one record per CDR3 protein. The sample lists about 1.4 million distinct CDR3 sequences, almost 60% occurring once. The sequenced sample consisted of blood. The receptors were sampled from a man between 18 and 29 years old in good health.

This clonotype was counted once. The V call is TRBV21-1, the J call TRBJ2-5; TRBD1, the table's D call, was not compared with the DNA. TRBV21-1 is labeled a pseudogene. This CDR3 contains 18 residues. The CDR3 sequence: CASSKDCPGTGDQETQYF. CDR3 sequence (DNA): TGTGCCAGCAGCAAAGATTGTCCGGGGACAGGGGATCAAGAGACCCAGTACTTC.

This clonotype was recorded once. The chain uses TRBV10-3 and TRBJ1-1; unclear D gene. The CDR3 sequence is 13 residues long. Germline CDR1 ENHRY, CDR2 SYGVKD. V lost 3 bases and J 4 bases, leaving 9 bases between the germline ends. CDR3 residues: CAISDTRSTEAFF. CDR3 sequence (DNA): TGTGCCATCAGTGACACGAGGAGCACTGAAGCTTTCTTT.

The chain carries TRBV6-1 and TRBJ2-5; the D is unclear. V lost 4 bases, J lost 3 bases, and 6 bases lay in between. The CDR3 contains 12 residues. CDR1 is MNHNS, CDR2 SASEGT, per germline. The CDR3 region is CASSVKEETQYF. The CDR3 DNA follows: TGTGCCAGCAGTGTTAAGGAAGAGACCCAGTACTTC.

The chain is built from TRBV20-1 and TRBJ2-1, with D unclear. Germline V CDR1 and CDR2: DFQATT, SNEGSKA (reference sequence). The V end was cut by 6 bases, the J end by 0 bases, with 12 bases between. The CDR3 contains 14 residues. CDR3 DNA: TGCAGTGCCGCCACTCGGCGCTCCTACAATGAGCAGTTCTTC. Protein sequence: CSAATRRSYNEQFF.

The V and J genes are TRBV6-2 or TRBV6-3 and TRBJ1-5; 11 positions match TRBD1. The CDR3 is 15 amino acids. CDR1 is MNHEY and CDR2 is SVGEGT in the germline V gene. J lost 5 bases, V lost 2 bases, and 2 bases had no gene match. CDR3 sequence reads: CASSYGTGGYQPQHF. The CDR3 coding sequence is TGTGCCAGCAGTTACGGGACAGGGGGGTATCAGCCCCAGCATTTT.

CDR3 coding DNA: TGTGCCAGCAGCTTAGATAGGACAGGGGTCTCGGCGCAGTATTTT. Protein sequence: CASSLDRTGVSAQYF. The rearrangement links TRBV11-2 to TRBJ2-3; 9 nucleotides line up with TRBD1. CDR3 length: 15 residues. J was trimmed by 10 bases and V by 0 bases; bases with no gene match: 8. Per germline, CDR1 SGHAT and CDR2 FQNNGV. The full variable domain, its missing parts supplied by reference TRBV11-2 and TRBJ2-3, is EAGVAQSPRYKIIEKRQSVAFWCNPISGHATLYWYQQILGQGPKLLIQFQNNGVVDDSQLPKDRFSAERLKGVDSTLKIQPAKLEDSAVYLCASSLDRTGVSAQYFGPGTRLTVL.

This clonotype was picked up a small number of times. The V and J genes are TRBV12-3 or TRBV12-4 and TRBJ1-4; D is unresolved. The CDR3 totals 15 residues. With 4 bases removed from V and 3 bases from J, the gap between germline ends came to 12 bases. This chain's CDR3 is CASSSDWVSNEKLFF. Written as DNA, the CDR3 is TGTGCCAGCAGTTCAGATTGGGTTTCTAATGAAAAACTGTTTTTT.

The CDR3 DNA reads as TGCAGTGCTAGAGATGATGCGTGGGAGCAGTTCTTC. It yields the protein CSARDDAWEQFF. The chain employs TRBV20-1 and TRBJ2-1; no reliable D call. Germline CDR1 DFQATT, CDR2 SNEGSKA (reference sequence). V was cut by 0 bases and J by 10 bases, with 10 bases left in between. CDR3 length equals 12 residues.

The chain carries TRBV6-6 and TRBJ2-3, with D unresolved. The length of the CDR3 is 13 residues. CDR1 MNHNY and CDR2 SVGAGI come from the germline V gene (reference sequence). Trimming cost V 0 bases and J 7 bases, with 8 bases left between them. The chain's CDR3 is CASSYSRWYTQYF. Here the CDR3 DNA reads TGTGCCAGCAGTTACTCGAGATGGTATACGCAGTATTTT.

The rearrangement joins TRBV6-5 to TRBJ1-1; D is uncertain. Trimming pared 7 bases from V and 2 bases from J, leaving 8 bases between. The germline V gene has CDR1 MNHEY and CDR2 SVGAGI. The CDR3 is made up of 12 amino acids. The chain's CDR3 is CASTGYNTEAFF. Here the CDR3 DNA reads TGTGCCAGCACGGGGTACAACACTGAAGCTTTCTTT.

The V gene is TRBV29-1, the J gene TRBJ2-1; TRBD1 matches 7 bases. In germline, CDR1 is SQVTM, CDR2 ANQGSEA. The CDR3 covers 12 residues. Trimming at V came to 6 bases and at J to 10 bases, leaving 9 bases not matched to a gene. The CDR3 nucleotides read TGCAGCGTCCAGCGGCGGACAGGCGAGCAGTTCTTC. Amino acids: CSVQRRTGEQFF.

This clonotype turned up a few times. A much larger clone differs from this one at a single base, so this may be a read error. V and J are TRBV29-1 and TRBJ2-1, with D possibly matching TRBD2 (5 bases). The CDR3 is made up of 11 amino acids. The V end was cut by 4 bases, the J end by 9 bases, with 10 bases between. Germline V gene data show CDR1 as SQVTM and CDR2 as ANQGSEA. CDR3 sequence reads: CSVGNGVEQFF. The CDR3 coding sequence is TGCAGCGTTGGCAACGGGGTTGAGCAGTTCTTC.

This clonotype has just one count. This sequence joins TRBV7-9 and TRBJ1-3, with 7 bases fitting TRBD1. The CDR3 runs to 16 residues. Germline V gene lookup returns CDR1 SEHNR and CDR2 FQNEAQ (reference sequence). V lost 3 bases and J lost 0; bases outside the gene matches: 5. The CDR3 here is CASSFSTGISGNTIYF. CDR3 coding DNA: TGTGCCAGCAGCTTTTCGACAGGGATCTCTGGAAACACCATATATTTT.

The chain links TRBV20-1 to TRBJ2-5; TRBD1 agrees at 7 bases. The CDR3 totals 16 residues. Germline assignment: CDR1 DFQATT and CDR2 SNEGSKA (reference sequence). V lost 3 bases to trimming and J lost 4 bases; unmatched junction nucleotides: 14. Written as DNA, the CDR3 is TGCAGTGCTAGGTACGGACGACAGGGAATCGTAGAGACCCAGTACTTC. This codes for CSARYGRQGIVETQYF.

The CDR3, as DNA: TGTGCCAGCAGCTTAGTGGCGGGACATCGGGGTATTCAGTACTTC. Translation: CASSLVAGHRGIQYF. This sequence joins TRBV11-2 and TRBJ2-4; D possibly uses TRBD1 or TRBD2 (6 bases each). Germline lookup yields CDR1 SGHAT and CDR2 FQNNGV. Between the trimmed V and J ends, which lost 1 base and 10 bases, there was a span of 17 bases. The CDR3 has 15 amino acids. The full variable domain, its missing parts supplied by reference TRBV11-2 and TRBJ2-4, is EAGVAQSPRYKIIEKRQSVAFWCNPISGHATLYWYQQILGQGPKLLIQFQNNGVVDDSQLPKDRFSAERLKGVDSTLKIQPAKLEDSAVYLCASSLVAGHRGIQYFGAGTRLSVL.

This clonotype was recorded a few times. The J gene is TRBJ2-3, the V gene TRBV9, with D tentatively TRBD1 or TRBD2 (5 bases each). From germline, CDR1 is SGDLS and CDR2 YYNGEE. This CDR3 spans 15 amino acids. V was shortened by 3 bases and J by 2 bases, with 13 bases between the two germline ends. The DNA for the CDR3 is TGTGCCAGCAGCGCCCGGGACGAAAACACAGATACGCAGTATTTT. Translation: CASSARDENTDTQYF.

V is TRBV5-1 and J is TRBJ1-4; 7 bases are shared with TRBD1. The CDR3 runs 18 residues. V was pared by 3 bases and J by 0 bases, with 11 bases of the junction left unmatched. CDR1 and CDR2 from the germline V gene are SGHRS and YFSETQ. This CDR3 is CASSSVGQKRSTNEKLFF. The DNA of the CDR3 is TGCGCCAGCAGCTCGGTGGGACAGAAGCGTTCAACTAATGAAAAACTGTTTTTT.

The CDR3 loop reads CASSLVAGAPDTQYF. CDR3 sequence (DNA): TGTGCCAGCAGCTTAGTAGCAGGGGCCCCAGATACGCAGTATTTT. The genes are TRBV7-2 and TRBJ2-3; TRBD1 is a possible D gene (6 bases). This CDR3 has 15 amino acids. Germline loops: CDR1 SGHTA, CDR2 FQGNSA. The V gene lost 1 base and the J gene lost 4 bases, with 12 bases spanning the gap.